One sample yielded the 2 T cell receptor beta chains listed below, sequenced in a study of identical twins. MiXCR was run by TCRdb on the 5' RACE reads, yielding one entry per CDR3 protein. In the table there are about 890,000 distinct CDR3 sequences, 12% of which are singletons. The data were also submitted as part of a second study, on yellow fever vaccine responses in identical twins.

The specimen sequenced was PBMCs. The receptors originated from a woman between 18 and 30 years old in good health.

This clonotype came up a few times. The chain uses TRBV11-2 and TRBJ2-5; D unclear. CDR1 and CDR2 from the germline V gene are SGHAT and FQNNGV. V shed 5 bases and J shed 4 bases, with 11 bases lying between them. The CDR3 extends over 13 amino acids. For the CDR3, the DNA is TGTGCCAGCAGCAACCAGGTCTTAGAGACCCAGTACTTC. The encoded protein is CASSNQVLETQYF. Variable domain in full (rest from reference TRBV11-2 and TRBJ2-5): EAGVAQSPRYKIIEKRQSVAFWCNPISGHATLYWYQQILGQGPKLLIQFQNNGVVDDSQLPKDRFSAERLKGVDSTLKIQPAKLEDSAVYLCASSNQVLETQYFGPGTRLLVL.

The V call is TRBV6-1, the J call TRBJ2-5; 11 bases are a match to TRBD1. The CDR3 has 14 amino acids. Germline loops: CDR1 MNHNS, CDR2 SASEGT. V was pared by 6 bases and J by 5 bases, with 5 bases of the junction left unmatched. The CDR3: CASSLRDRGETQYF. CDR3 nucleotide sequence: TGTGCCAGCAGCCTCCGGGACAGGGGGGAGACCCAGTACTTC.